These 9 T cell receptor beta chains were sequenced from one sample in a study of blood T cell repertoires in COVID-19. Assay: immunoSEQ multiplex PCR; the TCRdb copy retains only in-frame clones and omits some. There are 150,000 to 200,000 clones in the sample; 70% to 90% occur only once, and 0.6% to 1% lies in the top ten. The sequenced sample consisted of peripheral blood. The source is a woman aged 70-85 years with acute or convalescent COVID-19.

The chain is built from TRBV11-2 and TRBJ1-1; D is unresolved. The germline gives CDR1 SGHAT, CDR2 FQNNGV. Trimming pared 2 bases from V and 6 bases from J, leaving 16 bases between. The CDR3 is 15 residues long. CDR3 nucleotides: TGTGCCAGCAGCTTAATTCCGGGCGCGGGCGCTGAAGCTTTCTTT. Translated, it gives CASSLIPGAGAEAFF.

V and J are TRBV5-8 and TRBJ2-7, with 7 bases that match TRBD2. From germline, CDR1 is SGHTS and CDR2 YDEGEE. The CDR3 consists of 14 residues. Unmatched junction bases numbered 9, after V lost 4 bases and J lost 5 bases. The CDR3 sequence: CASSVGLSTDEQYF. In DNA, the CDR3 is TGTGCCAGCAGCGTGGGACTATCCACGGACGAGCAGTACTTC.

For the CDR3, the DNA is TGTGCCAGTACCGCAGGGAATTTTGGCTACACCTTC. Residues: CASTAGNFGYTF. V gene TRBV19 combines with J gene TRBJ1-2; D may be TRBD1 (5 bases). V lost 7 bases and J 7 bases, leaving 13 bases between the germline ends. The CDR3 consists of 12 residues. Looked up from germline, CDR1 is LNHDA and CDR2 is SQIVND (reference sequence). Drawing the rest from reference TRBV19 and TRBJ1-2, the complete variable domain is DGGITQSPKYLFRKEGQNVTLSCEQNLNHDAMYWYRQDPGQGLRLIYYSQIVNDFQKGDIAEGYSVSREKKESFPLTVTSAQKNPTAFYLCASTAGNFGYTFGSGTRLTVV.

Details on this clone: In the same sample, other DNA sequences code for this CDR3. V usage is TRBV7-3 and J usage is TRBJ2-1; 12 positions match TRBD2. CDR1 and CDR2 (germline): SGHTA, FQGTGA. V was pared by 2 bases and J by 10 bases, with 0 bases of the junction left unmatched. This CDR3 comprises 13 residues. This CDR3 is CASSLGLAGEQFF. DNA of the CDR3: TGTGCCAGCAGCTTAGGACTAGCGGGGGAGCAGTTCTTC.

The V gene is TRBV15, the J gene TRBJ2-1, with TRBD1 as a possible D gene (9 bases). The CDR3 consists of 18 residues. Germline values: CDR1 LNHNV, CDR2 YYDKDF (reference sequence). V gave up 5 bases and J gave up 4 bases, with 24 bases separating them. The CDR3 region is CATSGRRDRAGGYNEQFF. CDR3 nucleotides: TGTGCCACCAGCGGTCGCCGGGACAGGGCGGGGGGTTACAATGAGCAGTTCTTC.

The rearrangement joins TRBV6-1 to TRBJ1-1, with D perhaps matching TRBD1 (6 bases). This CDR3 contains 15 residues. Germline V gives CDR1 MNHNS, CDR2 SASEGT. The V end lost 2 bases, the J end lost 1 base, and 11 bases lay between the germline ends. CDR3 protein: CASSERGGSNTEAFF. The CDR3 DNA is TGTGCCAGCAGTGAAAGGGGGGGCTCGAACACTGAAGCTTTCTTT.

The genes are TRBV19 and TRBJ1-1; D gene ambiguous. CDR1 and CDR2 (germline): LNHDA, SQIVND (reference sequence). CDR3 length: 14 residues. V dropped 4 bases and J dropped 4 bases, with 13 bases sitting between them. CDR3 bases: TGTGCCAGTAGTAACGGAGCGGCGGTCACTGAAGCTTTCTTT. Translation: CASSNGAAVTEAFF.

This clone was counted only a few times. This chain uses TRBV2 with TRBJ2-1; maybe TRBD2 (6 bases). Per germline, CDR1 SNHLY and CDR2 FYNNEI. CDR3 size: 14 residues. V lost 5 bases to trimming and J lost 2 bases, with 10 bases between them. The CDR3 loop is CASSIRGTYNEQFF. Here the CDR3 DNA reads TGTGCCAGCAGTATCCGGGGGACCTACAATGAGCAGTTCTTC.

J is TRBJ1-4 and V is TRBV5-4; maybe TRBD1 (5 bases). Germline V gene data show CDR1 as SGHNT and CDR2 as YYREEE (reference sequence). The germline V and J ends were trimmed by 1 base and 6 bases, with 7 bases remaining between them. The CDR3 runs 13 residues. The CDR3 sequence is CASSLIGDEKLFF. Written as DNA, the CDR3 is TGTGCCAGCAGCTTGATAGGGGATGAAAAACTGTTTTTT.